This is a list of T cell receptor beta chains from one sample in a study of T-cell memory formation after mild COVID-19. One entry per CDR3 protein results from TCRdb running MiXCR on the 5' RACE reads. This sample yields 150,000 or so distinct CDR3 sequences, of which around 25% are seen a single time; around 24% belongs to the top ten. The sequenced material came from PBMCs or a T cell subset sorted from them (not recorded which). The receptors shown here come from an adult woman who had mild COVID-19 (a few samples of this study predate the infection). Cell type and time point are not known. Both conserved end residues are part of each CDR3. The order of the fields is J gene, V gene, CDR3 protein.

TRBJ2-5 TRBV29-1 CSVDVSSGRVVSAGGLAQETQYF
TRBJ2-7 TRBV27 CASSLEGGTYEQYF
TRBJ2-7 TRBV7-9 CASLDRINEQYF
TRBJ2-1 TRBV6-5 CASSLGGLGSYNEQFF
TRBJ2-7 TRBV4-1 CASSEEETGSYEQYF
TRBJ1-1 TRBV6-5 CASSQYQGWSGNTEAFF
TRBJ1-1 TRBV6-5 CASSYSAVLEAFF
TRBJ2-2 TRBV7-3 CASSYLAGELFF
TRBJ2-2 TRBV12-3/TRBV12-4 CASSPSGSAITGELFF
TRBJ2-3 TRBV3-1 CASSTWTSERTDTQYF
TRBJ2-7 TRBV7-9 CASRGLNEQYF
TRBJ1-1 TRBV6-5 CASSYAVRGVDEAFF
TRBJ2-1 TRBV7-9 CASRRPSGVGNEQFF
TRBJ2-3 TRBV2 CASTEEGGSDTQYF
TRBJ1-2 TRBV7-9 CASSFSGFETYGYTF
TRBJ2-3 TRBV7-7 CASSPRLAGGTDTQYF
TRBJ2-3 TRBV18 CASSPIPGTGARGTDTQYF
TRBJ2-1 TRBV7-9 CASKLAGANEQFF
TRBJ1-2 TRBV4-1 CASVGVPGPANYGYTF
TRBJ2-7 TRBV4-1 CASSLGAGSSYEQYF
TRBJ2-1 TRBV7-3 CASSLKGGTSSYNEQFF
TRBJ1-1 TRBV2 CAVGREAFF
TRBJ1-1 TRBV5-6 CASSLKGGLNTEAFF
TRBJ2-3 TRBV14 CASSSTTDRGQKDTQYF
TRBJ2-7 TRBV7-9 CASSSGQGRSSYEQYF
TRBJ2-7 TRBV12-3/TRBV12-4 CASSPFPQEGEQYF
TRBJ2-1 TRBV27 CASSPGTGGRNEQFF
TRBJ2-7 TRBV7-6 CASSLGSSRGTYEQYF
TRBJ2-1 TRBV6-1 CASSEAQGYNEQFF
TRBJ1-2 TRBV19 CASSLNSGPANYGYTF
TRBJ2-1 TRBV15 CATSLGSGGHNEQFF
TRBJ2-2 TRBV6-5 CASSRAPGELFF
TRBJ1-1 TRBV7-2 CASSLTGGRTEAFF
TRBJ2-1 TRBV4-3 CASSQRAGGEQFF
TRBJ1-2 TRBV29-1 CSVATAGTTGFNYGYTF
TRBJ2-3 TRBV15 CATSTATGGADTQYF
TRBJ1-5 TRBV7-2 CASSLGVLGSNQPQHF
TRBJ2-1 TRBV7-9 CASSLVTGANEQFF
TRBJ1-1 TRBV6-6 CASTLHPDRVWVSTEAFF
TRBJ2-1 TRBV12-3/TRBV12-4 CASTSTSGRPHVQFF
TRBJ2-7 TRBV11-2 CASSLDPRGVNYEQYF
TRBJ2-7 TRBV25-1 CASSESVGSSYEQYF
TRBJ2-7 TRBV20-1 CSARRVYEQYF
TRBJ2-2 TRBV5-8 CASSWGQGAGELFF
TRBJ2-3 TRBV7-9 CASSLVTSGRTDTQYF
TRBJ2-3 TRBV2 CASSEPELAGPIGTTDTQYF
TRBJ1-1 TRBV5-1 CASSYQILDTEAFF
TRBJ2-7 TRBV27 CASSLTLGGYPYEQYF
TRBJ2-7 TRBV4-1 CASSVTPGPQYEQYF
TRBJ1-1 TRBV24-1 CATKGGAGNTEAFF
TRBJ2-7 TRBV7-6 CASSLVLGGRAQYF
TRBJ2-5 TRBV20-1 CSARAHREETQYF